The rows below give T cell receptor beta chains drawn from one sample of a study of T cell repertoires in cytomegalovirus infection. Each CDR3 protein is one row after TCRdb ran MiXCR on the reads. The repertoire holds hundreds of thousands of distinct CDR3 sequences, with roughly a tenth as singletons. The source material was PBMCs. These receptors were taken from a human donor in good health (CMV status not recorded). Some clones in this sample may be carry-over from other donors' samples. Each CDR3 is given with its conserved first and last residue. A D gene is named only where the DNA matches it firmly. Only some rows state a clone size, as once, few, many or a class for expanded clones.

D gene	V gene	J gene	clone size	CDR3 DNA	CDR3 protein
TRBD2	TRBV20-1	TRBJ2-1	NA	TGCAGTGCTAGAGTCCAAAGGTCCGGGCGGGGGGGCCGTAACAATGAGCAGTTCTTC	CSARVQRSGRGGRNNEQFF
NA	TRBV20-1	TRBJ2-2	NA	TGCAGTGCTGAGGGGGACACCGGGGAGCTGTTTTTT	CSAEGDTGELFF
NA	TRBV4-2	TRBJ2-5	many	TGTGCCAGCAGCCAGGCCGGGGGGGACAGGGAGACCCAGTACTTC	CASSQAGGDRETQYF
NA	TRBV6-5	TRBJ2-3	many	TGTGCCAGCAGTTACGGGGGGCCGCTGGATACGCAGTATTTT	CASSYGGPLDTQYF
NA	TRBV7-2	TRBJ2-3	many	TGTGCCAGCAGCTTCTTAGGAGGCGGAAACACAGATACGCAGTATTTT	CASSFLGGGNTDTQYF
TRBD2	TRBV7-9	TRBJ2-3	many	TGTGCCAGCAGCCCCGGACTAGCGGCCCACACAGATACGCAGTATTTT	CASSPGLAAHTDTQYF
NA	TRBV7-8	TRBJ1-5	many	TGTGCCAGCGACGACTATAGCAATCAGCCCCAGCATTTT	CASDDYSNQPQHF
NA	TRBV20-1	TRBJ2-5	many	TGCAGTGGGTTGCCGGGCTCAGGGTGGGAGACCCAGTACTTC	CSGLPGSGWETQYF
NA	TRBV13	TRBJ2-3	NA	TGTGCCAGCAGCCCCGGACTGAGGGATACGCAGTATTTT	CASSPGLRDTQYF
TRBD1	TRBV7-8	TRBJ1-5	many	TGTGCCAGCAGACGGACAGGGAACCATCAGCCCCAGCATTTT	CASRRTGNHQPQHF
TRBD1	TRBV28	TRBJ1-2	few	TGTGCCAGCAGTTCTATGGGACAGGGGACCTATGGCTACACCTTC	CASSSMGQGTYGYTF
NA	TRBV12-3/TRBV12-4	TRBJ2-3	NA	TGTGCCATCAGACGTAGCCGGGGGCTGACAGATACGCAGTATTTT	CAIRRSRGLTDTQYF
NA	TRBV19	TRBJ1-2	many	TGTGCCAGTAGTTTCCGGGGGAAAGGCAACTATGGCTACACCTTC	CASSFRGKGNYGYTF
NA	TRBV6-2/TRBV6-3	TRBJ2-2	many	TGTGCCAGCAGTTACACCCGACTAGGGACCGGGGAGCTGTTTTTT	CASSYTRLGTGELFF
NA	TRBV29-1	TRBJ2-5	few	TGCAGCGTTGAGACGTCGCTGGACACTCCTCCTCCCGGGCGAGAGACCCAGTACTTC	CSVETSLDTPPPGRETQYF
NA	TRBV10-3	TRBJ1-1	few	TGTGCCATCAGTAGGGCGAACACTGAAGCTTTCTTT	CAISRANTEAFF
NA	TRBV14	TRBJ1-2	many	TGTGCCAGCAGCCAAACACAGGCCCGCTATGGCTACACCTTC	CASSQTQARYGYTF
NA	TRBV20-1	TRBJ2-3	NA	TGCAGTGGGGCTGGCGAATCCACAGATACGCAGTATTTT	CSGAGESTDTQYF
NA	TRBV4-1	TRBJ1-1	many	TGCGCCAGCAGCCGCATAATGGTGAACACTGAAGCTTTCTTT	CASSRIMVNTEAFF
TRBD1	TRBV7-2	TRBJ2-1	few	TGTGCCAGCAGCCGGGACAGGGGACAAAATGAGCAGTTCTTC	CASSRDRGQNEQFF
NA	TRBV7-2	TRBJ1-3	many	TGTGCCAGCAGCTTAGTGGGGCAGGGAGGAAACACCATATATTTT	CASSLVGQGGNTIYF
NA	TRBV7-2	TRBJ2-5	many	TGTGCCAGCAGCTTAGTGGGGTTGGATGGAGAGACCCAGTACTTC	CASSLVGLDGETQYF